This TCR beta chain stems from a study of shared clonotypes between healthy human individuals. All donors were Caucasian adults living in Nashville, Tennessee. The study used 83 million or so PBMCs per unsorted sample for genomic DNA. In the original analysis: ImmunoSEQ supplied junction-only sequences lacking quality scores, so filtering was different. Clones were sequenced by immunoSEQ multiplex PCR, and TCRdb holds only the in-frame ones, with some missing. D and trimming come from the DNA, and the V and J calls and clone size come from that table. The sample comprises under 600,000 clones, about three quarters of which are singletons, and about an eighth rests with the top ten. The sequencing sample was made of PBMCs. The TCR originated in a woman in her 40s in good health. Some clones in this sample may be carry-over from other donors' samples.

The CDR3, as DNA: TGCGCCAGCAGTCAGACAGGAACGGGTACGCAGTATTTT. Translated, it gives CASSQTGTGTQYF. The V call is TRBV10-2, the J call TRBJ2-3; D perhaps matches TRBD1 (6 bases). In germline, CDR1 is WSHSY, CDR2 SAAADI. The CDR3 extends over 13 amino acids. Trimming removed 5 bases at V and 8 bases at J, with 14 bases between.